A single T cell receptor beta chain is shown here with its context. This sample is part of a study of blood T cell repertoires in COVID-19. In the study overall: PBMCs, B-cell-depleted T cells, or T cells were the source of the cDNA or gDNA that made up the material.

The repertoire was sequenced with immunoSEQ multiplex PCR; TCRdb's copy has only in-frame clones and lacks some. The data show 90,000 to 150,000 clones, with about 80% seen just once and approximately 5.6% held by the top ten. The germline gives CDR1 MNHEY, CDR2 SMNVEV (reference sequence). This CDR3 has 16 residues. Trimming at V came to 0 bases and at J to 2 bases, leaving 6 bases not matched to a gene. This clonotype was obtained from a man in his sixties or seventies with acute or convalescent COVID-19. This chain uses TRBV27 with TRBJ2-7; 8 positions match TRBD1. The sample taken for sequencing was peripheral blood. Here the CDR3 reads CASSLSSWDRTYEQYF. CDR3 bases: TGTGCCAGCAGTTTATCGTCGTGGGACAGGACCTACGAGCAGTACTTC.